Listed below are T cell receptor beta chains from one sample, sequenced in a study of T cells in Graves' hyperthyroidism and ophthalmopathy. In TCRdb, the multiplex PCR reads were re-called with MiXCR into one record per CDR3 protein. The sample records fewer than 850,000 distinct CDR3 sequences, 17% being singletons. Input material: blood. Every receptor here comes from a man between 45 and 60 years old with Graves' hyperthyroidism. Each CDR3 is given with its conserved first and last residue. D genes are given only for firm matches. Part of the rows lack a size; the others show once, few, many or a class for expanded clones.

abundance: many; d_gene: NA; v_gene: TRBV20-1; j_gene: TRBJ1-1; CDR3aa: CSASLGGINTEAFF; CDR3nt: TGCAGTGCTAGTCTCGGGGGTATCAACACTGAAGCTTTCTTT
abundance: few; d_gene: TRBD1; v_gene: TRBV28; j_gene: TRBJ1-5; CDR3aa: CASSHDRGSNQPQHF; CDR3nt: TGTGCCAGCAGTCACGACAGGGGAAGCAATCAGCCCCAGCATTTT
abundance: NA; d_gene: NA; v_gene: TRBV4-1; j_gene: TRBJ1-1; CDR3aa: CASSQERSLGTEAFF; CDR3nt: TGCGCCAGCAGCCAAGAACGGTCCCTGGGCACTGAAGCTTTCTTT
abundance: many; d_gene: NA; v_gene: TRBV28; j_gene: TRBJ1-1; CDR3aa: CASSLVSGTEAFF; CDR3nt: TGTGCCAGCAGTTTAGTATCGGGCACTGAAGCTTTCTTT
abundance: NA; d_gene: TRBD2; v_gene: TRBV6-5; j_gene: TRBJ2-3; CDR3aa: CASSYGPGGGDTQYF; CDR3nt: TGTGCCAGCAGTTACGGTCCGGGAGGGGGGGATACGCAGTATTTT
abundance: few; d_gene: TRBD2; v_gene: TRBV5-1; j_gene: TRBJ2-2; CDR3aa: CATSSGTNTGELFF; CDR3nt: TGCGCCACCTCTAGCGGGACGAACACCGGGGAGCTGTTTTTT
abundance: NA; d_gene: NA; v_gene: TRBV4-1; j_gene: TRBJ1-3; CDR3aa: CASRNPAQHSGNTIYF; CDR3nt: TGCGCCAGCAGAAATCCGGCTCAACACTCTGGAAACACCATATATTTT
abundance: few; d_gene: NA; v_gene: TRBV7-9; j_gene: TRBJ2-2; CDR3aa: CASSSDATRELFF; CDR3nt: TGTGCCAGCAGCTCAGACGCCACCCGGGAGCTGTTTTTT
abundance: many; d_gene: NA; v_gene: TRBV27; j_gene: TRBJ1-2; CDR3aa: CASSPRRNYGYTF; CDR3nt: TGTGCCAGCAGCCCGAGGAGAAACTATGGCTACACCTTC
abundance: few; d_gene: TRBD1; v_gene: TRBV5-5; j_gene: TRBJ2-1; CDR3aa: CASSLVFRDRASNEQFF; CDR3nt: TGTGCCAGCAGCTTGGTTTTCCGGGACAGGGCTTCGAATGAGCAGTTCTTC
abundance: many; d_gene: TRBD1; v_gene: TRBV19; j_gene: TRBJ1-5; CDR3aa: CASSIRTGGSQPQHF; CDR3nt: TGTGCCAGTAGTATCCGCACAGGGGGCTCTCAGCCCCAGCATTTT
abundance: NA; d_gene: TRBD2; v_gene: TRBV28; j_gene: TRBJ2-7; CDR3aa: CASSLLGLTLYEQYF; CDR3nt: TGTGCCAGCAGTTTACTGGGACTAACCCTCTACGAGCAGTACTTC
abundance: NA; d_gene: NA; v_gene: TRBV6-1; j_gene: TRBJ1-5; CDR3aa: CASSDRGDGNQPQHF; CDR3nt: TGTGCCAGCAGTGATCGAGGGGACGGCAATCAGCCCCAGCATTTT
abundance: NA; d_gene: TRBD2; v_gene: TRBV20-1; j_gene: TRBJ2-1; CDR3aa: CSAPKGLAGGEQFF; CDR3nt: TGCAGTGCCCCGAAGGGACTAGCGGGAGGTGAGCAGTTCTTC
abundance: few; d_gene: NA; v_gene: TRBV12-3/TRBV12-4; j_gene: TRBJ2-4; CDR3aa: CASRTQDTAKNIQYF; CDR3nt: TGTGCCAGCAGGACCCAGGACACAGCCAAAAACATTCAGTACTTC
abundance: many; d_gene: NA; v_gene: TRBV28; j_gene: TRBJ1-5; CDR3aa: CASSGHERNQPQHF; CDR3nt: TGTGCCAGCAGCGGACACGAACGGAATCAGCCCCAGCATTTT
abundance: NA; d_gene: NA; v_gene: TRBV27; j_gene: TRBJ2-3; CDR3aa: CASRTAEDTQYF; CDR3nt: TGTGCCAGCAGAACAGCAGAAGATACGCAGTATTTT
abundance: NA; d_gene: TRBD1; v_gene: TRBV5-5; j_gene: TRBJ2-3; CDR3aa: CASSRFGTGGTDTQYF; CDR3nt: TGTGCCAGCAGCCGATTCGGGACAGGGGGCACAGATACGCAGTATTTT
abundance: few; d_gene: NA; v_gene: TRBV7-9; j_gene: TRBJ1-6; CDR3aa: CASSLGASRGALHF; CDR3nt: TGTGCCAGCAGCTTAGGAGCCTCGAGGGGGGCCCTCCACTTT
abundance: many; d_gene: NA; v_gene: TRBV2; j_gene: TRBJ2-6; CDR3aa: CASKYRGGSGANVLTF; CDR3nt: TGTGCCAGCAAATACAGGGGAGGCTCTGGGGCCAACGTCCTGACTTTC
abundance: many; d_gene: NA; v_gene: TRBV7-2; j_gene: TRBJ2-1; CDR3aa: CASSPQRPNEQFF; CDR3nt: TGTGCCAGCAGCCCCCAACGGCCAAATGAGCAGTTCTTC
abundance: NA; d_gene: NA; v_gene: TRBV2; j_gene: TRBJ2-6; CDR3aa: CASIGLAGANVLTF; CDR3nt: TGTGCCAGCATAGGCCTGGCTGGGGCCAACGTCCTGACTTTC
abundance: many; d_gene: NA; v_gene: TRBV18; j_gene: TRBJ2-1; CDR3aa: CASSPGSRGEQFF; CDR3nt: TGTGCCAGCTCACCAGGTAGCCGGGGTGAGCAGTTCTTC
abundance: many; d_gene: NA; v_gene: TRBV14; j_gene: TRBJ1-1; CDR3aa: CASSQEVRGRNTEAFF; CDR3nt: TGTGCCAGCAGCCAAGAAGTCAGGGGTCGGAACACTGAAGCTTTCTTT
abundance: few; d_gene: NA; v_gene: TRBV7-6; j_gene: TRBJ2-3; CDR3aa: CASKSAGADTQYF; CDR3nt: TGTGCCAGCAAGAGTGCCGGGGCAGATACGCAGTATTTT
abundance: once; d_gene: TRBD1; v_gene: TRBV5-8; j_gene: TRBJ1-5; CDR3aa: CASSFSPGQGAHQPQHF; CDR3nt: TGTGCCAGCAGCTTCTCACCGGGACAGGGGGCGCATCAGCCCCAGCATTTT
abundance: NA; d_gene: NA; v_gene: TRBV3-1; j_gene: TRBJ2-3; CDR3aa: CASRSEGLHTQYF; CDR3nt: TGTGCCAGCAGATCCGAGGGTTTGCATACGCAGTATTTT
abundance: NA; d_gene: NA; v_gene: TRBV28; j_gene: TRBJ2-3; CDR3aa: CTSSFSGGYSETQYF; CDR3nt: TGTACCAGCAGTTTTTCGGGGGGCTATTCAGAGACGCAGTATTTT
abundance: many; d_gene: NA; v_gene: TRBV28; j_gene: TRBJ2-7; CDR3aa: CASTNNRAPYEQYF; CDR3nt: TGTGCCAGCACCAATAACCGGGCCCCCTACGAGCAGTACTTC
abundance: few; d_gene: NA; v_gene: TRBV20-1; j_gene: TRBJ2-7; CDR3aa: CSARVLGFVSYEQYF; CDR3nt: TGCAGTGCTAGAGTTTTGGGATTTGTTTCCTACGAGCAGTACTTC
abundance: NA; d_gene: NA; v_gene: TRBV2; j_gene: TRBJ1-5; CDR3aa: CASRDGGKPQHF; CDR3nt: TGTGCCAGCAGGGACGGGGGGAAGCCCCAGCATTTT
abundance: many; d_gene: NA; v_gene: TRBV12-3/TRBV12-4; j_gene: TRBJ1-1; CDR3aa: CASSFGAEAFF; CDR3nt: TGTGCCAGCAGTTTTGGGGCGGAAGCTTTCTTT
abundance: few; d_gene: TRBD2; v_gene: TRBV5-1; j_gene: TRBJ2-1; CDR3aa: CASSLVLAAYNEQFF; CDR3nt: TGCGCCAGCAGCTTGGTACTAGCGGCTTACAATGAGCAGTTCTTC
abundance: NA; d_gene: TRBD1; v_gene: TRBV5-6; j_gene: TRBJ2-2; CDR3aa: CASSPLPGTGVTGELFF; CDR3nt: TGTGCCAGCAGCCCACTCCCCGGGACAGGGGTCACCGGGGAGCTGTTTTTT
abundance: few; d_gene: NA; v_gene: TRBV7-2; j_gene: TRBJ1-1; CDR3aa: CASRPGRHSAEAFF; CDR3nt: TGTGCCAGCAGACCAGGACGCCATTCCGCTGAAGCTTTCTTT
abundance: NA; d_gene: NA; v_gene: TRBV18; j_gene: TRBJ1-2; CDR3aa: CASSPPLLGWGYTF; CDR3nt: TGTGCCAGCTCACCGCCGTTGCTGGGGTGGGGCTACACCTTC
abundance: NA; d_gene: NA; v_gene: TRBV28; j_gene: TRBJ2-2; CDR3aa: CASSLSDGELFF; CDR3nt: TGTGCCAGCAGTTTATCCGACGGGGAGCTGTTTTTT
abundance: many; d_gene: NA; v_gene: TRBV7-9; j_gene: TRBJ1-1; CDR3aa: CASSLAPSTGEAFF; CDR3nt: TGTGCCAGCAGCTTAGCCCCTTCTACCGGTGAAGCTTTCTTT